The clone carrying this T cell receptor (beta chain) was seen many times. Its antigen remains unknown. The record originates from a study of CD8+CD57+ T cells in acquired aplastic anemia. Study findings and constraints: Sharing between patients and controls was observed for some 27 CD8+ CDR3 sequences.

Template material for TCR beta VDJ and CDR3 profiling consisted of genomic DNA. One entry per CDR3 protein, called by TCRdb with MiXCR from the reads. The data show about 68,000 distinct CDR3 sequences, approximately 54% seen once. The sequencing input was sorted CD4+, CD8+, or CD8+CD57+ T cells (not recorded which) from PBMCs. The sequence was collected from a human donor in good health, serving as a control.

CDR3 nucleotide sequence: TGTGCCAGCTCTAACACAGGGGGGCCCCACGAGCAGTACTTC. Translated, it gives CASSNTGGPHEQYF. The chain uses TRBV27 and TRBJ2-7; 8 bases agree with TRBD1. V gave up 8 bases and J gave up 5 bases; unmatched junction bases: 11. CDR1 and CDR2 from the germline V gene are MNHEY and SMNVEV (reference sequence). This CDR3 contains 14 residues.